This T cell receptor beta chain stems from a study of T cell repertoires in ileal Crohn's disease. Study-level information: Thiopurines (approximately 10) or anti-TNF agents (approximately 20) were given postoperatively to about half. Biopsies of the neoterminal ileum at postoperative colonoscopy form M6 samples. Study observations and caveats: Every patient over 26.8% clonality showed endoscopic recurrence.

Time point noted: neoterminal ileum biopsy at postoperative endoscopy, about 6 months after surgery. CDR3 length: 18 amino acids. V gave up 4 bases and J gave up 3 bases; unmatched junction bases: 15. Here immunoSEQ multiplex PCR was the method, and the copy in TCRdb shows in-frame clones only, minus some. The sample has 13,000 or so clones; around 80% are singletons. This clone has just a few counts. The antigen is unknown. The V call is TRBV23-1, the J call TRBJ1-1; TRBD1 matches at 9 bases. TRBV23-1 is an ORF for which the function is uncertain. The clonotype originates from an adult with Crohn's disease. The sequencing input was ileal tissue. In DNA form, the CDR3 reads TGCGCCAGCAGTCTAGAGGACAGGGGCCTTCGGAGGGACACTGAAGCTTTCTTT. The encoded protein is CASSLEDRGLRRDTEAFF.